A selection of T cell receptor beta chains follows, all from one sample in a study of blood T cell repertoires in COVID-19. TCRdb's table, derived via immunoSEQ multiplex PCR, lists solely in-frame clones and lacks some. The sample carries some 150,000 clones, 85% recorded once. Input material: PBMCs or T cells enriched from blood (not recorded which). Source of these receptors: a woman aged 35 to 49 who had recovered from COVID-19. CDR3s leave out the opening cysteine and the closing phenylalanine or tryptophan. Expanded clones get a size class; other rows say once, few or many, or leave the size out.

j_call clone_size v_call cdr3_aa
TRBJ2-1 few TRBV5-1 ASSKLAGGYNEQF
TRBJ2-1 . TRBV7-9 ASSSGGNEQF
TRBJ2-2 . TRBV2 ASSEPVAGPNTGELF
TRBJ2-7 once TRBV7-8 ASAWDSEKY
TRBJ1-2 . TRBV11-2 ASSPRTGDNYGYT
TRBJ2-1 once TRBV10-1 ASSRTGLEQF
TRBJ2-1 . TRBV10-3 AIWAGGLNEQF
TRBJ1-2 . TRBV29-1 SAAGGQGVYGYT
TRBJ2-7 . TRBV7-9 ASSRTVSYEQY
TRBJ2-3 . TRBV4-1 ASSQAAVDTQY
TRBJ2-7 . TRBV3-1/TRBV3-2 ASSQDPWKLAGSYEQY
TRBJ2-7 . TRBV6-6 ASSSLAGDPYEQY
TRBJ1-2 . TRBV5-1 ASSRGQAGRGYT
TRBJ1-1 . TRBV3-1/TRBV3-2 ASSQGGGRNTEAF
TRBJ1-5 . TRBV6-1 ASSETGGAGSARH
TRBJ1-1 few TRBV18 ASSPTGEGTEAF
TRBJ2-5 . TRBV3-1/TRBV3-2 ASSFTGLASETQY
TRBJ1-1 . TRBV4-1 ASSQDPEGTEAF
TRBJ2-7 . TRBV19 ASSIQGMNEQY
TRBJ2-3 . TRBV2 ASSQLADLSDTQY